What follows are 5 T cell receptor beta chains derived from one specimen sequenced in a study of vaccination and CD4 T cells after COVID-19 (dated by TCRdb to the early 2020s). Their antigens remain unidentified. Library generation was performed with PCR. Instrument used: Illumina iSeq 100. TCR sequencing of DNA from cultured CD4+ T cells used the Oncomine TCR Beta short-read assay at the Johns Hopkins FTIC core. TCRdb reprocessing: public reads trimmed at Q25 with fastp, clones called with MiXCR, in-frame beta chains kept. Every CDR3 protein is listed once, alongside the most common genes and DNA of its rows. For this sample there are roughly 26,000 distinct CDR3 sequences; 40% to 45% appear just once. The ten largest clones capture about a tenth of the sample. Per the publication, the treatment or condition label means: roughly 11-day PBMC culture with coronavirus spike peptide pools or control peptides (ViraFEST assay).

The sequencing input was CD4+ T cells from blood, cultured in vitro. These receptors all stem from a human donor who had recovered from COVID-19.

Only a few counts were recorded for this clonotype. V is TRBV4-3 and J is TRBJ1-5; D is ambiguous. The V end was cut by 9 bases, the J end by 3 bases, with 12 bases between. The CDR3 sequence is 13 residues long. The germline CDR1 and CDR2 sequences are LGHNA and YSLEER. The CDR3 bases are TGCGCCAGTCCCGGGTCCCTCAATCAGCCCCAGCATTTT. Translation gives CASPGSLNQPQHF.

This chain uses TRBV27 with TRBJ1-3; TRBD1 agrees at 7 bases. V lost 3 bases, J lost 1 base, and 3 bases stayed unmatched. This CDR3 comprises 15 residues. From germline, CDR1 is MNHEY and CDR2 SMNVEV (reference sequence). The DNA of the CDR3 is TGTGCCAGCAGTTTGCAGGGGGGTTCTGGAAACACCATATATTTT. The encoded protein is CASSLQGGSGNTIYF.

This clonotype turned up a few times. The chain uses TRBV15 and TRBJ2-5, with D possibly matching TRBD2 (5 bases). Deletions cut 0 bases from V and 1 base from J, with 18 bases between. The germline V gene has CDR1 LNHNV and CDR2 YYDKDF (reference sequence). This CDR3 has 18 residues. The CDR3: CATSRDPYPTRGQETQYF. The CDR3 bases are TGTGCCACCAGCAGAGACCCATACCCAACCCGGGGCCAAGAGACCCAGTACTTC. The full variable domain, completed using reference TRBV15 and TRBJ2-5, is DAMVIQNPRYQVTQFGKPVTLSCSQTLNHNVMYWYQQKSSQAPKLLFHYYDKDFNNEADTPDNFQSRRPNTSFCFLDIRSPGLGDTAMYLCATSRDPYPTRGQETQYFGPGTRLLVL.

The chain combines TRBV2 with TRBJ1-2; tentative D call: TRBD1 (6 bases). The CDR3 length is 15 residues. Germline lookup yields CDR1 SNHLY and CDR2 FYNNEI. The V and J ends lost 6 bases and 8 bases respectively, with 22 bases between them. The CDR3 region has the DNA TGTGCCAGCAGCCCCTTTAAGGGGACGGGGGGCGGCTACACCTTC. This sequence encodes CASSPFKGTGGGYTF.

The rearrangement links TRBV7-9 to TRBJ1-1; D call uncertain. The germline CDR1 and CDR2 sequences are SEHNR and FQNEAQ (reference sequence). V lost 11 bases to trimming and J lost 4 bases, with 23 bases between them. The CDR3 is made up of 15 amino acids. CDR3 amino acids: CASQRQTGYGTEAFF. The CDR3 DNA is TGTGCCTCCCAGCGGCAGACGGGCTATGGCACTGAAGCTTTCTTT. Drawing the rest from reference TRBV7-9 and TRBJ1-1, the complete variable domain is DTGVSQNPRHKITKRGQNVTFRCDPISEHNRLYWYRQTLGQGPEFLTYFQNEAQLEKSRLLSDRFSAERPKGSFSTLEIQRTEQGDSAMYLCASQRQTGYGTEAFFGQGTRLTVV.